These 17 T cell receptor beta chains originate from one sample sequenced in a study of blood T cell repertoires in COVID-19. TCRdb's table, derived via immunoSEQ multiplex PCR, lists solely in-frame clones and lacks some. The sample includes 72,000 or so clones, over 70% of them seen just once. The sequenced sample was peripheral blood. The receptors come from a man in his 70s who had recovered from COVID-19.

This clone was seen once. The chain uses TRBV5-1 and TRBJ1-2; 7 nucleotides align to TRBD1. Germline CDR1 SGHRS, CDR2 YFSETQ. J lost 6 bases, V lost 1 base, and 6 bases had no gene match. The CDR3 has 14 amino acids. CDR3 coding DNA: TGCGCCAGCAGCTTGACAGGGGAGGTGAATGGCTACACCTTC. Translating gives CASSLTGEVNGYTF. The entire variable domain, with the rest obtained from reference TRBV5-1 and TRBJ1-2, is as follows: KAGVTQTPRYLIKTRGQQVTLSCSPISGHRSVSWYQQTPGQGLQFLFEYFSETQRNKGNFPGRFSGRQFSNSRSEMNVSTLELGDSALYLCASSLTGEVNGYTFGSGTRLTVV.

The gene calls are TRBV27 and TRBJ2-3, with 8 bases matching TRBD2. V lost 8 bases to trimming and J lost 3 bases; unmatched junction nucleotides: 1. The CDR3 is made up of 12 amino acids. Germline assignment: CDR1 MNHEY and CDR2 SMNVEV (reference sequence). CDR3 residues: CASRGGTDTQYF. For the CDR3, the DNA is TGTGCCAGCCGGGGGGGGACAGATACGCAGTATTTT.

The chain links TRBV5-1 to TRBJ2-5; weak D call: TRBD2 (6 bases). The CDR3 extends over 15 amino acids. Trimming left V 0 bases short and J 3 bases short, with 12 bases between. Germline assignment: CDR1 SGHRS and CDR2 YFSETQ. Here the CDR3 DNA reads TGCGCCAGCAGCTTGGGAGGCGGGAAGGAAGAGACCCAGTACTTC. It translates to CASSLGGGKEETQYF. The entire variable domain, with the rest obtained from reference TRBV5-1 and TRBJ2-5, is as follows: KAGVTQTPRYLIKTRGQQVTLSCSPISGHRSVSWYQQTPGQGLQFLFEYFSETQRNKGNFPGRFSGRQFSNSRSEMNVSTLELGDSALYLCASSLGGGKEETQYFGPGTRLLVL.

The rearrangement joins TRBV29-1 to TRBJ1-5, with 7 bases matching TRBD1. The junction had 8 bases not matched to a gene; V was cut back by 7 bases and J by 5 bases. The CDR3 is 13 residues long. The V gene's germline CDR1 is SQVTM and CDR2 ANQGSEA. CDR3 nucleotide sequence: TGCAGCGCCAGACAGGGTTTCGATCAGCCCCAGCATTTT. Protein product: CSARQGFDQPQHF. Supplemented by reference TRBV29-1 and TRBJ1-5, the full variable domain reads SAVISQKPSRDICQRGTSLTIQCQVDSQVTMMFWYRQQPGQSLTLIATANQGSEATYESGFVIDKFPISRPNLTFSTLTVSNMSPEDSSIYLCSARQGFDQPQHFGDGTRLSIL.

The chain joins TRBV6-5 to TRBJ1-5; D not resolved. The CDR3 loop spans 16 amino acids. Germline lookup yields CDR1 MNHEY and CDR2 SVGAGI. V gave up 2 bases and J gave up 0 bases, with 11 bases separating them. The CDR3 DNA reads TGTGCCAGCAGTTACAGTGGAGGTGGTAGCAATCAGCCCCAGCATTTT. Translating gives CASSYSGGGSNQPQHF.

Only a few counts were recorded for this clone. The V gene is TRBV7-8, the J gene TRBJ2-3; D not resolved. The CDR3 is 16 residues long. CDR1 is SGHVS and CDR2 is FQNEAQ in the germline V gene. Between the trimmed V and J ends, which lost 1 base and 1 base, there was a span of 12 bases. The CDR3 loop reads CASSLVASWGTDTQYF. The CDR3 DNA is TGTGCCAGCAGCTTAGTAGCTAGTTGGGGCACAGATACGCAGTATTTT.

The sample holds a few counts of this clone. The chain couples TRBV6-4 to TRBJ1-1, with TRBD1 identical over 8 bases. The CDR3 sequence is 13 residues long. In germline, CDR1 is MRHNA, CDR2 SNTAGT. Trimming took 2 bases from V and 10 from J; bases not matched to a gene: 6. Written as DNA, the CDR3 is TGTGCCAGCAGTGACATTCCGACAGGGGCAGCTTTCTTT. Its translation: CASSDIPTGAAFF.

This clone showed up just a few times. The genes are TRBV28 and TRBJ2-7; the D gene is possibly TRBD1 (5 bases). Trimming pared 7 bases from V and 3 bases from J, leaving 7 bases between. This CDR3 is 11 amino acids long. Germline CDR1 MDHEN, CDR2 SYDVKM. In nucleotides, the CDR3 is TGTGCCAGCACCACAGGCTACGAGCAGTACTTC. Translating it yields CASTTGYEQYF.

The chain links TRBV19 to TRBJ1-5; D unclear. Germline V gene data show CDR1 as LNHDA and CDR2 as SQIVND (reference sequence). Trimming removed 10 bases from V and 5 bases from J, with 12 bases in between. The CDR3 totals 12 residues. Here the CDR3 DNA reads TGTGCCACCCAGGACGGGGATCAGCCCCAGCATTTT. Translating gives CATQDGDQPQHF.

This chain joins TRBV7-9 and TRBJ2-3; TRBD1 agrees at 7 bases. J gave up 1 base and V 7 bases, and 5 bases lay outside the gene matches. Looked up from germline, CDR1 is SEHNR and CDR2 is FQNEAQ (reference sequence). The CDR3 is 14 residues long. CDR3 nucleotides: TGTGCCAGCATTAGACAGGGCGGCACAGATACGCAGTATTTT. It yields the protein CASIRQGGTDTQYF.

The V gene is TRBV19, the J gene TRBJ1-3, with no clear D. Trimming removed 6 bases from V and 2 bases from J, with 11 bases in between. There are 14 residues in the CDR3. The germline V gene encodes CDR1 LNHDA and CDR2 SQIVND (reference sequence). The CDR3 DNA is TGTGCCAGTAGGGAGATTGTTGCTGGAAACACCATATATTTT. It encodes CASREIVAGNTIYF.

The V gene is TRBV10-3, the J gene TRBJ2-7; 7 nucleotides align to TRBD1. CDR1 is ENHRY and CDR2 is SYGVKD in the germline V gene. CDR3 size: 16 residues. With V trimmed by 0 bases and J by 0 bases, 5 bases remained unmatched. The chain's CDR3 is CAISESTGPYSYEQYF. In DNA form, the CDR3 reads TGTGCCATCAGTGAGTCGACAGGGCCATACTCCTACGAGCAGTACTTC.

This clone was observed at least ten times. DNA of the CDR3: TGTGCCAGCAGCTTAGTGGTCGGACAGACCGATGGCTACACCTTC. Translated: CASSLVVGQTDGYTF. J is TRBJ1-2 and V is TRBV7-2, with D perhaps matching TRBD1 (6 bases). This CDR3 has 15 amino acids. V gave up 1 base and J gave up 6 bases, with 15 bases separating them. Germline CDR1 SGHTA, CDR2 FQGNSA.

The V call is TRBV7-6, the J call TRBJ1-3; 9 bases agree with TRBD1. The CDR3 covers 15 residues. Germline lookup yields CDR1 SGHVS and CDR2 FNYEAQ. The V and J ends lost 6 bases and 5 bases, in that order; junction bases with no gene match: 8. The CDR3 DNA reads as TGTGCCAGCAGAGACGCCGGGACAGGGAGAAACACCATATATTTT. Translating gives CASRDAGTGRNTIYF.

The gene calls are TRBV21-1 and TRBJ2-1; the D call in the table, TRBD2, was not verified against the DNA. TRBV21-1 is a pseudogene locus. This CDR3 has 14 residues. For the CDR3, the DNA is TGTGCCAGCAGCAACCCGGACTACTACAATGAGCAGTTCTTC. This codes for CASSNPDYYNEQFF.

The chain combines TRBV30 with TRBJ1-1, with TRBD1 identical over 10 bases. The germline V gene has CDR1 GTSNPN and CDR2 SVGIG (reference sequence). V was clipped by 5 bases and J by 5 bases; unmatched bases: 8. The CDR3 sequence is 14 residues long. CDR3 sequence: CAWDRGQEGTEAFF. CDR3 coding DNA: TGTGCCTGGGACAGGGGGCAGGAAGGGACTGAAGCTTTCTTT.

This sequence joins TRBV2 and TRBJ1-5; TRBD1 matches 9 bases. CDR3 length: 14 residues. Trimming at V came to 7 bases and at J to 6 bases, leaving 7 bases not matched to a gene. Germline values: CDR1 SNHLY, CDR2 FYNNEI. The CDR3 DNA is TGTGCCAGCACGAGGGACAGGGCGACTCAGCCCCAGCATTTT. Amino acid sequence: CASTRDRATQPQHF.